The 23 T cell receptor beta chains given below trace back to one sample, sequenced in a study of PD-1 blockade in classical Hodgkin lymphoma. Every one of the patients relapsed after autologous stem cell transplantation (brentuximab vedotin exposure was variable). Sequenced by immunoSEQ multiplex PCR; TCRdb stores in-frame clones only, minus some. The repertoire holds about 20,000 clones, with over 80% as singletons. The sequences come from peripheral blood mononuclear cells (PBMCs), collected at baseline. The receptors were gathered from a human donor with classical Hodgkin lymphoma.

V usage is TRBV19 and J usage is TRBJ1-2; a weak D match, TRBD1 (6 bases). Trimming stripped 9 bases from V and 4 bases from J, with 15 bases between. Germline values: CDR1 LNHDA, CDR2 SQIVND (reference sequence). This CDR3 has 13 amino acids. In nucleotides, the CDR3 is TGTGCCAGCAAGTACAGGGATGCCTATGGCTACACCTTC. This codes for CASKYRDAYGYTF.

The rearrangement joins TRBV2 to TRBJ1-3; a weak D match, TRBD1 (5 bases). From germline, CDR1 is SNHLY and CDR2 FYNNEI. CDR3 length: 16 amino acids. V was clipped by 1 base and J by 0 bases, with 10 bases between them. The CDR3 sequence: CASSEGGGLSGNTIYF. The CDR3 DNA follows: TGTGCCAGCAGTGAAGGGGGCGGCCTCTCTGGAAACACCATATATTTT.

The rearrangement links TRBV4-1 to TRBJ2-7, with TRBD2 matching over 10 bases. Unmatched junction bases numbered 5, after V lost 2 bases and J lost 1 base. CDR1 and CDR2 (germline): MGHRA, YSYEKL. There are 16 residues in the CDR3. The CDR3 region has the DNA TGCGCCAGCAGCCAAAGCCTGACTAGCGGGTCCTACGAGCAGTACTTC. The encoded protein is CASSQSLTSGSYEQYF.

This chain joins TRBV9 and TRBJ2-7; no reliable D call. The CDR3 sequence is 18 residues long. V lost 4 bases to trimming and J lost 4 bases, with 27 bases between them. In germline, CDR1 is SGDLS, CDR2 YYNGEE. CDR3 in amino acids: CASSTSTKGKAGDYEQYF. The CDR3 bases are TGTGCCAGCAGCACTTCGACAAAGGGTAAAGCTGGGGATTACGAGCAGTACTTC.

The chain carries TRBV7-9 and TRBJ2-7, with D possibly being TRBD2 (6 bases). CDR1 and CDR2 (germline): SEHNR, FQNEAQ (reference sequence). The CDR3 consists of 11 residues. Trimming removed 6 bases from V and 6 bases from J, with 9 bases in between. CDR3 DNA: TGTGCCAGCAGTCCAGCGGGCGAGCAGTACTTC. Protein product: CASSPAGEQYF.

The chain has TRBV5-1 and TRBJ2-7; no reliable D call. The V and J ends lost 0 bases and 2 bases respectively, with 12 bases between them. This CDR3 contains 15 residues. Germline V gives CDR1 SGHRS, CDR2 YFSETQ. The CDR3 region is CASSLDFAVTYEQYF. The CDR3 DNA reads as TGCGCCAGCAGCTTGGATTTCGCGGTAACCTACGAGCAGTACTTC.

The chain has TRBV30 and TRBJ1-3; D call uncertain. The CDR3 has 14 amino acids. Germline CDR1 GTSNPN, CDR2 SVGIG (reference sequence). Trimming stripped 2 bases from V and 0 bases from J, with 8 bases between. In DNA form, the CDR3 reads TGTGCCTGGAGTATCTGGGACTCTGGAAACACCATATATTTT. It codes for CAWSIWDSGNTIYF.

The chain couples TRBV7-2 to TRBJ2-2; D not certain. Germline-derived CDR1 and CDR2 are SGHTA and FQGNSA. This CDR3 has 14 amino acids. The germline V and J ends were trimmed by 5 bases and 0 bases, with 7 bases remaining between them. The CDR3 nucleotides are TGTGCCAGCAGCCGGCGCACGAACACCGGGGAGCTGTTTTTT. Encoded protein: CASSRRTNTGELFF.

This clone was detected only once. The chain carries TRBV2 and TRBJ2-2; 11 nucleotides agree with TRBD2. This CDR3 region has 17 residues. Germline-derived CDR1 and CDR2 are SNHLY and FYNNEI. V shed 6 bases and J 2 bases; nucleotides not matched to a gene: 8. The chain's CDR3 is CASRVVAGGSNTGELFF. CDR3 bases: TGTGCCAGCAGGGTGGTAGCGGGGGGGAGTAACACCGGGGAGCTGTTTTTT.

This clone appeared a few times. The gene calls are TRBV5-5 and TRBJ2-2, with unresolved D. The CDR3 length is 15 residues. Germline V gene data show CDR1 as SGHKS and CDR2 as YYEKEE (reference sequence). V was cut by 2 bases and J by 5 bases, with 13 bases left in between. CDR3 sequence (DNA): TGTGCCAGCAGCTTTTTCCCAGAACAAACCGGGGAGCTGTTTTTT. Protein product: CASSFFPEQTGELFF.

The CDR3 DNA is TGTGCCAGCAGCCGAGGGACAGCTCTGAACACTGAAGCTTTCTTT. Protein product: CASSRGTALNTEAFF. This chain links TRBV4-2 with TRBJ1-1, with 7 positions matching TRBD1. J lost 0 bases, V lost 4 bases, and 5 bases had no gene match. The CDR3 loop spans 15 amino acids. Per the germline V gene, CDR1 is LGHNA and CDR2 is YNFKEQ.

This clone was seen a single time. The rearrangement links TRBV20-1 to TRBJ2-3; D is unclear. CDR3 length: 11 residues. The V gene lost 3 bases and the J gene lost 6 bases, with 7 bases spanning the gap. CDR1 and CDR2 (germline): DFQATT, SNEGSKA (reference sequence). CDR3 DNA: TGCAGTGCTAGGCTAGGTGATACGCAGTATTTT. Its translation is CSARLGDTQYF.

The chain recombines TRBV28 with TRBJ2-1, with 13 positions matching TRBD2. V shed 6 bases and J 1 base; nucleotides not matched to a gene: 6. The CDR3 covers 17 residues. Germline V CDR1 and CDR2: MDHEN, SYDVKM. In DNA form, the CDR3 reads TGTGCCAGCAGCGGACTAGCGGGAGCATTATCCTACAATGAGCAGTTCTTC. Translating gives CASSGLAGALSYNEQFF.

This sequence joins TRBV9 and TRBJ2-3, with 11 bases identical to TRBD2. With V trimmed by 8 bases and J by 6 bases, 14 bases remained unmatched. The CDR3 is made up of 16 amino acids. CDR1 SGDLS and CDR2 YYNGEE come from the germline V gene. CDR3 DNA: TGTGCCAGTGACCATCCACTAGCGGGAGTAAGGGATACGCAGTATTTT. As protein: CASDHPLAGVRDTQYF.

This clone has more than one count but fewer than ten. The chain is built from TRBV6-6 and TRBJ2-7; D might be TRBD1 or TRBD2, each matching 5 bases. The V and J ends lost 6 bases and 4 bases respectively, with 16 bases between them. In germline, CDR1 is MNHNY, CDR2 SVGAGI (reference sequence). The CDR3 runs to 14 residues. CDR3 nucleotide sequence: TGTGCCAGCAGCCCGGGGCCTGACAGATACGAGCAGTACTTC. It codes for CASSPGPDRYEQYF.

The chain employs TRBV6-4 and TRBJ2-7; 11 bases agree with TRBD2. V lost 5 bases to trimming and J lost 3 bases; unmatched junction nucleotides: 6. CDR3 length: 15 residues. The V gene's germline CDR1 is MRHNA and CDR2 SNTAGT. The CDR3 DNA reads TGTGCCAGCAGTAGACTAGCGGGGACAGGCTACGAGCAGTACTTC. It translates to CASSRLAGTGYEQYF.

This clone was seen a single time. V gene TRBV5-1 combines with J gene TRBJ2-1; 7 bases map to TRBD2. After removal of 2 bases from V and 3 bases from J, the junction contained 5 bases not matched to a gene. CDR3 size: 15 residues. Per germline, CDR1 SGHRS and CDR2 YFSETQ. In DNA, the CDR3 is TGCGCCAGCAGCTTATCGCTAGCGGACTACAATGAGCAGTTCTTC. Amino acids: CASSLSLADYNEQFF.

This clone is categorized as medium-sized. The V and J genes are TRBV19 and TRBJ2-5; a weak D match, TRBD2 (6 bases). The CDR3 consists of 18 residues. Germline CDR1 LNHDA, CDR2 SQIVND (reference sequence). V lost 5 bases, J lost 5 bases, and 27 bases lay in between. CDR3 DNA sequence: TGTGCCAGTAGTTTGGCACCCCCCGACAACGGGGCGGGGGAGACCCAGTACTTC. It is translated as CASSLAPPDNGAGETQYF.

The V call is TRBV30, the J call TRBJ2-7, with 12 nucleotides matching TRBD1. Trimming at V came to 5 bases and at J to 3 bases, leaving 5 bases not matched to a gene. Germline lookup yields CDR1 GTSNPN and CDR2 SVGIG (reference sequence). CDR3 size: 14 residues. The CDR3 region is CAWGTGGGIYEQYF. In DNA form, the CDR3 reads TGTGCCTGGGGGACAGGGGGCGGAATCTACGAGCAGTACTTC. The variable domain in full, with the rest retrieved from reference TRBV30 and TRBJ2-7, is SQTIHQWPATLVQPVGSPLSLECTVEGTSNPNLYWYRQAAGRGLQLLFYSVGIGQISSEVPQNLSASRPQDRQFILSSKKLLLSDSGFYLCAWGTGGGIYEQYFGPGTRLTVT.

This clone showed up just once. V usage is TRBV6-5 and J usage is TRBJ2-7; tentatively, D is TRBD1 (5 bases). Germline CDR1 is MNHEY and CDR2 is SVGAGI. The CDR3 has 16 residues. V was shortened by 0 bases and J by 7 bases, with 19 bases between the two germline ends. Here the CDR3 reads CASSYSGQTPGREQYF. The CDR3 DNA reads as TGTGCCAGCAGTTACTCCGGGCAGACCCCAGGGCGGGAGCAGTACTTC.

CDR3 loop: CASSLDLMGGPSEQYF. The CDR3 nucleotides are TGTGCCAGCAGCTTAGATTTAATGGGGGGCCCTTCCGAGCAGTACTTC. The chain links TRBV11-2 to TRBJ2-7; D could derive from TRBD1 or TRBD2 (6 bases each). With 0 bases removed from V and 6 bases from J, the gap between germline ends came to 18 bases. This CDR3 region has 16 residues. CDR1 is SGHAT, CDR2 FQNNGV, per germline.

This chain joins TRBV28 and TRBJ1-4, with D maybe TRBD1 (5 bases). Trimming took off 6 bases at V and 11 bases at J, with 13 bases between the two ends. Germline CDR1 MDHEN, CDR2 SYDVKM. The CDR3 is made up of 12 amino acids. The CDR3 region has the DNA TGTGCCAGCAGCCTTACGGGACTTAAACTGTTTTTT. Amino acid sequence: CASSLTGLKLFF.

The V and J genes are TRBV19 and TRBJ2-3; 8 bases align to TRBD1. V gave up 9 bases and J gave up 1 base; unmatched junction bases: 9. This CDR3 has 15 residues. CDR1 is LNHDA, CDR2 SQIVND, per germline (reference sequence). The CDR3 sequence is CASRISGQGTDTQYF. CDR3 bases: TGTGCCAGCCGAATTTCGGGACAGGGCACAGATACGCAGTATTTT.